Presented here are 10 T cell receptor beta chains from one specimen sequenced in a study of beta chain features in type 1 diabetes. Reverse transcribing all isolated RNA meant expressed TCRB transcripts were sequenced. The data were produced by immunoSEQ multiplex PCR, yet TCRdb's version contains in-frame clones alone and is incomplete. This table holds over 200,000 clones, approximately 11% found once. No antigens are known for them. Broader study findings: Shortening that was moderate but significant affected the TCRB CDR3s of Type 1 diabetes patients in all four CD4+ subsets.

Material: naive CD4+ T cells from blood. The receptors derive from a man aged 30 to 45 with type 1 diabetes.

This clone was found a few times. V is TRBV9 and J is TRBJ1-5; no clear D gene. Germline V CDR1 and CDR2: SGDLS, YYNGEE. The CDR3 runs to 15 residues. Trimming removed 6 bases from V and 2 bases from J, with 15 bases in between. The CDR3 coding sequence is TGTGCCAGCACCGTGTCGCCCGAGGGCAATCAGCCCCAGCATTTT. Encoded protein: CASTVSPEGNQPQHF.

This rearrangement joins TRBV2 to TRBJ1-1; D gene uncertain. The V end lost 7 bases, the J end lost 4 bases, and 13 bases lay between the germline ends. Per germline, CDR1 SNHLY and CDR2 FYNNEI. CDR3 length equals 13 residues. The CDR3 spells CASIEERGTEAFF. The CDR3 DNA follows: TGTGCCAGCATCGAGGAACGGGGCACTGAAGCTTTCTTT.

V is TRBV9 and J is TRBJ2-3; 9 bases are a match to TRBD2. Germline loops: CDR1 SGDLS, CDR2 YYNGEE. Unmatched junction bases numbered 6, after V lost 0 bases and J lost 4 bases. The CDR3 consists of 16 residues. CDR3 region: CASSVVSAGGADTQYF. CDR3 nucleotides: TGTGCCAGCAGCGTAGTTTCAGCGGGGGGTGCAGATACGCAGTATTTT.

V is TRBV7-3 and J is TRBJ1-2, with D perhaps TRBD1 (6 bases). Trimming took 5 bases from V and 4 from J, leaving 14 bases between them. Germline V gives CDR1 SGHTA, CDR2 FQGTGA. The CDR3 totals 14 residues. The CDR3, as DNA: TGTGCCAGCAGCCGAGGGGGTACGGGCTATGGCTACACCTTC. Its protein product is CASSRGGTGYGYTF.

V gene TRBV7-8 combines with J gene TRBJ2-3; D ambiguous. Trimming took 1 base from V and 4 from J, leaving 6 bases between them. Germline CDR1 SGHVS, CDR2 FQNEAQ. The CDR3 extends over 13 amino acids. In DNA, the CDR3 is TGTGCCAGCAGCTTAGTGGGCGCAGATACGCAGTATTTT. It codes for CASSLVGADTQYF.

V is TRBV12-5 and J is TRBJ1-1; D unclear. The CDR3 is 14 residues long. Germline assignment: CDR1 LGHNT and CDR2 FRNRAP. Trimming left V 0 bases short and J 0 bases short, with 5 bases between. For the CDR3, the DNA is TGTGCTAGTGGTTTGGTTCCCGTGAACACTGAAGCTTTCTTT. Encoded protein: CASGLVPVNTEAFF. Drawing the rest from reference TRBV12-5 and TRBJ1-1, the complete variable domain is DARVTQTPRHKVTEMGQEVTMRCQPILGHNTVFWYRQTMMQGLELLAYFRNRAPLDDSGMPKDRFSAEMPDATLATLKIQPSEPRDSAVYFCASGLVPVNTEAFFGQGTRLTVV.

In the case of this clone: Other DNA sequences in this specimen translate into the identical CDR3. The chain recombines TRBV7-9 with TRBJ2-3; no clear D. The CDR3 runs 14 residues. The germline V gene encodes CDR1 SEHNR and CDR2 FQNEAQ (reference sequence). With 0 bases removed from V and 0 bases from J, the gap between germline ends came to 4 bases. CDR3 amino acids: CASSLAASTDTQYF. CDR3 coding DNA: TGTGCCAGCAGCTTAGCGGCTAGCACAGATACGCAGTATTTT. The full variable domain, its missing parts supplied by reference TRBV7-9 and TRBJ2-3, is DTGVSQNPRHKITKRGQNVTFRCDPISEHNRLYWYRQTLGQGPEFLTYFQNEAQLEKSRLLSDRFSAERPKGSFSTLEIQRTEQGDSAMYLCASSLAASTDTQYFGPGTRLTVL.

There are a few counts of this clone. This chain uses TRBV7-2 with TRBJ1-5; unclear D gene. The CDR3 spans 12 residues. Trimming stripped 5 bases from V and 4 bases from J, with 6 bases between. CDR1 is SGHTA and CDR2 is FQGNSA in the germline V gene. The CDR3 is CASSENNQPQHF. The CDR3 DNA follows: TGTGCCAGCAGCGAGAATAATCAGCCCCAGCATTTT.

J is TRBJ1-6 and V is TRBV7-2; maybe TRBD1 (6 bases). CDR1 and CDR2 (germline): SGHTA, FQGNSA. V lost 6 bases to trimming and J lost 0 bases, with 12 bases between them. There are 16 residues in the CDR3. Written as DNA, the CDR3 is TGTGCCAGCAGACAAACAGGGAGCTCCTATAATTCACCCCTCCACTTT. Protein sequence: CASRQTGSSYNSPLHF.

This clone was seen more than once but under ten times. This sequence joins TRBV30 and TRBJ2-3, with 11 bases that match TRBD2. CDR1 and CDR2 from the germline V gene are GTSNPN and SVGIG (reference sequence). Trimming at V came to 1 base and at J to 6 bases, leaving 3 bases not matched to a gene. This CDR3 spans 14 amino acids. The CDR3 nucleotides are TGTGCCTGGAGTGCACTAGCGGGGGTGGATACGCAGTATTTT. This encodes CAWSALAGVDTQYF.